These 15 T cell receptor beta chains came from one sample sequenced in a study of cytomegalovirus exposure and HLA in healthy donors. The PCR ran on 60 Vbeta and 13 Jbeta primers. The method was immunoSEQ multiplex PCR; TCRdb's version includes in-frame clones alone and lacks a portion of them. This repertoire includes some 120,000 clones. Sequencing used PBMCs. All receptors come from a man aged 25 to 40 in good health and CMV-seronegative.

V is TRBV6-5 and J is TRBJ2-7; the D gene is possibly TRBD2 (5 bases). Looked up from germline, CDR1 is MNHEY and CDR2 is SVGAGI. The V gene lost 6 bases and the J gene lost 2 bases, with 8 bases spanning the gap. The CDR3 is 12 amino acids. CDR3 DNA: TGTGCCAGCAGCCCCGGGACCTACGAGCAGTACTTC. Residues: CASSPGTYEQYF.

The V and J genes are TRBV2 and TRBJ1-5; a possible D gene is TRBD1 (6 bases). With 6 bases removed from V and 2 bases from J, the gap between germline ends came to 20 bases. Per the germline V gene, CDR1 is SNHLY and CDR2 is FYNNEI. The CDR3 runs 17 residues. The CDR3 nucleotides read TGTGCCAGCAGCGACCGATTGGACAGTGAAGGCAATCAGCCCCAGCATTTT. Protein: CASSDRLDSEGNQPQHF. Variable domain in full (rest from reference TRBV2 and TRBJ1-5): EPEVTQTPSHQVTQMGQEVILRCVPISNHLYFYWYRQILGQKVEFLVSFYNNEISEKSEIFDDQFSVERPDGSNFTLKIRSTKLEDSAMYFCASSDRLDSEGNQPQHFGDGTRLSIL.

V and J are TRBV28 and TRBJ2-5; TRBD2 matches at 14 bases. Germline assignment: CDR1 MDHEN and CDR2 SYDVKM. The CDR3 spans 16 residues. Trimming took 5 bases from V and 0 from J; bases not matched to a gene: 2. CDR3 region: CASSTGLAGDQETQYF. Written as DNA, the CDR3 is TGTGCCAGCAGTACGGGACTAGCGGGAGACCAAGAGACCCAGTACTTC.

The chain carries TRBV4-3 and TRBJ2-1; 7 bases align to TRBD1. Germline CDR1 is LGHNA and CDR2 is YSLEER. The CDR3 has 15 amino acids. V was pared by 1 base and J by 4 bases, with 4 bases of the junction left unmatched. CDR3 nucleotide sequence: TGCGCCAGCAGCCAAGTCGGGACAGTATACAATGAGCAGTTCTTC. Translated: CASSQVGTVYNEQFF.

The chain combines TRBV28 with TRBJ1-2; D perhaps matches TRBD1 (6 bases). The CDR3 runs to 14 residues. Germline V gene lookup returns CDR1 MDHEN and CDR2 SYDVKM. Trimming stripped 3 bases from V and 6 bases from J, with 14 bases between. This CDR3 reads CASSFAGASDGYTF. The CDR3 bases are TGTGCCAGCAGTTTCGCAGGGGCAAGTGATGGCTACACCTTC.

The V and J genes are TRBV10-3 and TRBJ2-3; D may be TRBD1 (6 bases). V gave up 0 bases and J gave up 5 bases, with 12 bases separating them. Germline V gene lookup returns CDR1 ENHRY and CDR2 SYGVKD. The CDR3 has 15 residues. This CDR3 reads CAISESGRGEDTQYF. The CDR3 DNA follows: TGTGCCATCAGTGAGTCTGGCAGGGGAGAAGATACGCAGTATTTT.

The chain joins TRBV6-1 to TRBJ2-5; 11 positions agree with TRBD2. V lost 3 bases, J lost 4 bases, and 16 bases stayed unmatched. CDR3 length equals 19 residues. Germline lookup yields CDR1 MNHNS and CDR2 SASEGT. The CDR3 reads CASSDLGTSGLSWGETQYF. Here the CDR3 DNA reads TGTGCCAGCAGTGACCTCGGGACTAGCGGTCTATCTTGGGGAGAGACCCAGTACTTC.

As concerns this clone: This CDR3 is also generated by other DNA sequences in the sample. The chain joins TRBV28 to TRBJ2-7; no reliable D call. The V end was cut by 2 bases, the J end by 4 bases, with 6 bases between. CDR3 size: 12 residues. Germline lookup yields CDR1 MDHEN and CDR2 SYDVKM. The CDR3, as DNA: TGTGCCAGCAGTTTAACCGGTTACGAGCAGTACTTC. Protein product: CASSLTGYEQYF.

The V and J genes are TRBV5-5 and TRBJ2-2; perhaps TRBD2 as D (5 bases). The CDR3 contains 16 residues. Trimming shortened V by 4 bases and J by 6 bases, and 19 bases separated the two germline ends. CDR1 and CDR2 from the germline V gene are SGHKS and YYEKEE (reference sequence). The CDR3 is CASSQHGGAAAGELFF. DNA for the CDR3: TGTGCCAGCAGCCAGCACGGAGGAGCGGCAGCCGGGGAGCTGTTTTTT.

The chain links TRBV9 to TRBJ1-1; possible D gene TRBD1, 6 bases. The CDR3 is 14 amino acids. V was trimmed by 5 bases and J by 4 bases, leaving 15 bases between them. Germline V lookup: CDR1 SGDLS, CDR2 YYNGEE. Here the CDR3 reads CASSATGTATEAFF. The CDR3 region has the DNA TGTGCCAGCAGTGCAACAGGGACGGCCACTGAAGCTTTCTTT.

This chain connects TRBV7-2 to TRBJ1-1; tentatively, D is TRBD1 (6 bases). Germline V CDR1 and CDR2: SGHTA, FQGNSA. The CDR3 totals 15 residues. V dropped 1 base and J dropped 4 bases, with 13 bases sitting between them. CDR3 DNA: TGTGCCAGCAGCTTAGTTGGGGGCGCCGGCACTGAAGCTTTCTTT. Amino acid sequence: CASSLVGGAGTEAFF.

The rearrangement joins TRBV11-2 to TRBJ2-1, with 10 bases fitting TRBD2. Per germline, CDR1 SGHAT and CDR2 FQNNGV. Trimming at V came to 4 bases and at J to 5 bases, leaving 5 bases not matched to a gene. This CDR3 is 15 amino acids long. The CDR3 sequence is CASSSWTSGDNEQFF. The DNA for the CDR3 is TGTGCCAGCAGCTCCTGGACTAGCGGAGACAATGAGCAGTTCTTC.

J is TRBJ2-7 and V is TRBV5-4; a possible D gene is TRBD2 (6 bases). The CDR3 loop spans 13 amino acids. From germline, CDR1 is SGHNT and CDR2 YYREEE (reference sequence). Trimming stripped 3 bases from V and 3 bases from J, with 10 bases between. CDR3 amino acids: CASSSGTFYEQYF. CDR3 bases: TGTGCCAGCAGCTCCGGGACTTTCTACGAGCAGTACTTC.

This chain uses TRBV19 with TRBJ2-2; D is uncertain. The CDR3 loop spans 14 amino acids. V dropped 5 bases and J dropped 0 bases, with 7 bases sitting between them. Germline V gene sequence: CDR1 LNHDA, CDR2 SQIVND (reference sequence). Here the CDR3 reads CASSASANTGELFF. The CDR3 DNA is TGTGCCAGTAGTGCGAGCGCGAACACCGGGGAGCTGTTTTTT.

The V and J genes are TRBV7-3 and TRBJ2-1; 13 positions match TRBD2. The CDR3 spans 18 residues. Germline V gene lookup returns CDR1 SGHTA and CDR2 FQGTGA. With V trimmed by 1 base and J by 5 bases, 8 bases remained unmatched. The CDR3 nucleotides are TGTGCCAGCAGCTTAAGAGGGGGGGGACTAGCGGGGAACAATGAGCAGTTCTTC. It encodes CASSLRGGGLAGNNEQFF.